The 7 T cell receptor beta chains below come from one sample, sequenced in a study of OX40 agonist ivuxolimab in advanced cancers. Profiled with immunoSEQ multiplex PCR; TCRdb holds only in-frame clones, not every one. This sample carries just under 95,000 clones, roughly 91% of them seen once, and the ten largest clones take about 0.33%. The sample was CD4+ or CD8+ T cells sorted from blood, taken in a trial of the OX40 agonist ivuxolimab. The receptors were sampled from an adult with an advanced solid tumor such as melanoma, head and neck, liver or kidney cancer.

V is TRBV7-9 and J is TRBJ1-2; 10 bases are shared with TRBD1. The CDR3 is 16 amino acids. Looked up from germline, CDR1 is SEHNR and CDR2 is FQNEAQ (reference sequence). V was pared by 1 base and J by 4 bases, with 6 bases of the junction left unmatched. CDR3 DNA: TGTGCCAGCAGCTTAGACGGGACAGGGGCGGGCTATGGCTACACCTTC. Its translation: CASSLDGTGAGYGYTF.

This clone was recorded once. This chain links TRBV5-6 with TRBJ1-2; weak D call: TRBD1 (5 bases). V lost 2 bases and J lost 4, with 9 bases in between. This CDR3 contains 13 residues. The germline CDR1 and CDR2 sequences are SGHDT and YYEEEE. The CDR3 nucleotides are TGTGCCAGCAGCTTCGGGGCGCTCTATGGCTACACCTTC. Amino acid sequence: CASSFGALYGYTF.

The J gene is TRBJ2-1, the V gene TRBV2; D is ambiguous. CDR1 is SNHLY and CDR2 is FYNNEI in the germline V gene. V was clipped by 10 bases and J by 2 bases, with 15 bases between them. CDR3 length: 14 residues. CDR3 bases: TGTGCCACCCAACAGCGACCAACCTACAATGAGCAGTTCTTC. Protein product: CATQQRPTYNEQFF.

The CDR3 nucleotides read TGCGCCAGCAGCTTGGGAGGAGGGGACACTGAAGCTTTCTTT. This codes for CASSLGGGDTEAFF. J is TRBJ1-1 and V is TRBV5-1; a possible D gene is TRBD1 (5 bases). Looked up from germline, CDR1 is SGHRS and CDR2 is YFSETQ. The V end was cut by 0 bases, the J end by 3 bases, with 9 bases between. This CDR3 spans 14 amino acids.

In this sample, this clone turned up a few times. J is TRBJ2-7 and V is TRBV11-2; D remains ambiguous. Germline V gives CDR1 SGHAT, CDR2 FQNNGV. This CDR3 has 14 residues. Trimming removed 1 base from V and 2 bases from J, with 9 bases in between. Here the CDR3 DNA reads TGTGCCAGCAGCTTAGTTGAGTCACCCTACGAGCAGTACTTC. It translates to CASSLVESPYEQYF.

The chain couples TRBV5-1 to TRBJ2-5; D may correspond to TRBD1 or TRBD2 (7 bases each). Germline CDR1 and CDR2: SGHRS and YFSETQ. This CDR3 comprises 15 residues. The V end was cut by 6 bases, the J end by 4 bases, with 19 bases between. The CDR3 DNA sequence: TGCGCCAGCAACACACCGGGCAGGGGGGGAGAGACCCAGTACTTC. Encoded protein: CASNTPGRGGETQYF. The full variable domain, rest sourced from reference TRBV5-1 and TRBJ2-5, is KAGVTQTPRYLIKTRGQQVTLSCSPISGHRSVSWYQQTPGQGLQFLFEYFSETQRNKGNFPGRFSGRQFSNSRSEMNVSTLELGDSALYLCASNTPGRGGETQYFGPGTRLLVL.

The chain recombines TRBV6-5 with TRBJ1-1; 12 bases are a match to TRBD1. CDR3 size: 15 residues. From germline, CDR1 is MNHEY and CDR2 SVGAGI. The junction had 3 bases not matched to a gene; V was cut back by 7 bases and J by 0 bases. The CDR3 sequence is CASTGTGGLNTEAFF. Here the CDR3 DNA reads TGTGCCAGCACCGGGACAGGGGGCTTGAACACTGAAGCTTTCTTT.